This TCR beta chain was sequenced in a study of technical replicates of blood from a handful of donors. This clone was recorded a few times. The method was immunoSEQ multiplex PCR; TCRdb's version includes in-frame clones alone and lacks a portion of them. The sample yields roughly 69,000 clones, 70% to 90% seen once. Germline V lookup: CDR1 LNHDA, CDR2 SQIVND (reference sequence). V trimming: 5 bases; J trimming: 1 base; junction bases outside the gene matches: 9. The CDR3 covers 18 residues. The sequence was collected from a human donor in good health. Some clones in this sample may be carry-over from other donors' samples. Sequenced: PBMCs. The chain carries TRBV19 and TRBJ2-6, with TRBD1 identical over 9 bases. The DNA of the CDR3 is TGTGCCAGTAGTCAATCGGACAGGGGAGGTTCTGGGGCCAACGTCCTGACTTTC. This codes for CASSQSDRGGSGANVLTF.